A single sample is the source of the 27 T cell receptor beta chains below, sequenced in a study of identical twins. TCRdb independently ran MiXCR on the 5' RACE reads; one entry per CDR3 protein. The sample lists about 660,000 distinct CDR3 sequences, 8.6% occurring once. The data were also submitted as part of a second study, on yellow fever vaccine responses in identical twins.

The specimen sequenced was PBMCs. Receptor source: a woman between 18 and 30 years old in good health.

This sequence joins TRBV28 and TRBJ2-5; D call uncertain. CDR1 and CDR2 from the germline V gene are MDHEN and SYDVKM. With 4 bases removed from V and 1 base from J, the gap between germline ends came to 10 bases. The CDR3 has 14 residues. CDR3 sequence: CASSSLTPQETQYF. DNA of the CDR3: TGTGCCAGCAGTTCTTTGACACCCCAAGAGACCCAGTACTTC. Filled out from reference TRBV28 and TRBJ2-5, the complete variable domain reads DVKVTQSSRYLVKRTGEKVFLECVQDMDHENMFWYRQDPGLGLRLIYFSYDVKMKEKGDIPEGYSVSREKKERFSLILESASTNQTSMYLCASSSLTPQETQYFGPGTRLLVL.

In this sample, this clonotype turned up many times. V is TRBV24-1 and J is TRBJ2-2; 7 bases are a match to TRBD2. This CDR3 has 16 residues. Unmatched junction bases numbered 16, after V lost 4 bases and J lost 12 bases. From germline, CDR1 is KGHDR and CDR2 SFDVKD. The CDR3 DNA is TGTGCCACCAGTGACCGCGGGACTATCTATCCAGAACAGCTGTTTTTT. Translation: CATSDRGTIYPEQLFF.

V and J are TRBV13 and TRBJ2-2; the D is unclear. The CDR3 has 16 residues. V lost 5 bases and J 4 bases, leaving 17 bases between the germline ends. Germline lookup yields CDR1 PRHDT and CDR2 FYEKMQ (reference sequence). In DNA form, the CDR3 reads TGTGCCAGCAGCCTGCGCGAGAAAATGGGCACCGGGGAGCTGTTTTTT. Translating gives CASSLREKMGTGELFF.

The table lists this clonotype with a few counts. The chain is built from TRBV4-3 and TRBJ2-3; D call uncertain. Germline V lookup: CDR1 LGHNA, CDR2 YSLEER. Trimming pared 2 bases from V and 2 bases from J, leaving 8 bases between. The CDR3 runs 14 residues. The CDR3 bases are TGCGCCAGCAGCCAAATGGGTCTCACAGATACGCAGTATTTT. It translates to CASSQMGLTDTQYF.

This clonotype was found a few times. The chain is built from TRBV20-1 and TRBJ2-7; D ambiguous. There are 13 residues in the CDR3. The V end lost 3 bases, the J end lost 3 bases, and 12 bases lay between the germline ends. Germline V gene lookup returns CDR1 DFQATT and CDR2 SNEGSKA (reference sequence). The CDR3 coding sequence is TGCAGTGCTAGGGACGTCGAAAACTACGAGCAGTACTTC. Translating gives CSARDVENYEQYF.

This clonotype has only a few counts. V usage is TRBV7-9 and J usage is TRBJ2-7; 10 nucleotides agree with TRBD1. Germline V gene sequence: CDR1 SEHNR, CDR2 FQNEAQ (reference sequence). This CDR3 has 15 residues. Trimming at V came to 5 bases and at J to 6 bases, leaving 10 bases not matched to a gene. CDR3 loop: CASSAFGRDRGEQYF. The CDR3 DNA reads TGTGCCAGCAGCGCCTTCGGAAGGGACAGGGGCGAGCAGTACTTC.

This clonotype was recorded at least ten times. V is TRBV29-1 and J is TRBJ2-2; 7 bases are shared with TRBD1. The V and J ends lost 5 bases and 6 bases, in that order; junction bases with no gene match: 9. This CDR3 comprises 14 residues. In germline, CDR1 is SQVTM, CDR2 ANQGSEA. The CDR3 sequence: CSVQPTGVAGELFF. The DNA of the CDR3 is TGCAGCGTTCAGCCTACAGGGGTGGCCGGGGAGCTGTTTTTT.

This clonotype occurred a few times. The chain has TRBV7-9 and TRBJ2-3; possibly TRBD1 or TRBD2 for D (6 bases each). The CDR3 has 14 residues. Germline V gene data show CDR1 as SEHNR and CDR2 as FQNEAQ (reference sequence). V lost 3 bases to trimming and J lost 4 bases, with 11 bases between them. This CDR3 is CASSFPGAADTQYF. CDR3 nucleotide sequence: TGTGCCAGCAGCTTCCCGGGGGCGGCAGATACGCAGTATTTT.

CDR3 protein: CASSEGRADTQYF. Here the CDR3 DNA reads TGTGCCAGCAGTGAGGGGAGGGCAGATACGCAGTATTTT. This rearrangement joins TRBV2 to TRBJ2-3; 7 nucleotides agree with TRBD2. The trim removed 3 bases at V and 4 bases at J, leaving 1 base unmatched. The CDR3 is 13 amino acids. CDR1 is SNHLY, CDR2 FYNNEI, per germline.

In this sample, this clonotype turned up a few times. The chain is built from TRBV7-2 and TRBJ1-5, with 9 bases aligning to TRBD1. CDR1 is SGHTA, CDR2 FQGNSA, per germline. The CDR3 has 15 residues. After removal of 3 bases from V and 6 bases from J, the junction contained 6 bases not matched to a gene. In nucleotides, the CDR3 is TGTGCCAGCAGCTTTCTACAGGGGGCAAGTCAGCCCCAGCATTTT. Translation gives CASSFLQGASQPQHF.

This clonotype was picked up a small number of times. V and J are TRBV6-5 and TRBJ1-2; perhaps TRBD1 as D (5 bases). V was shortened by 6 bases and J by 7 bases, with 15 bases between the two germline ends. The CDR3 runs to 13 residues. Germline-derived CDR1 and CDR2 are MNHEY and SVGAGI. CDR3 protein: CASRTRGNGGYTF. CDR3 DNA: TGTGCCAGCAGAACTAGGGGTAATGGTGGCTACACCTTC.

The chain combines TRBV24-1 with TRBJ2-7; D not resolved. Germline V gene data show CDR1 as KGHDR and CDR2 as SFDVKD. V lost 4 bases and J lost 4, with 10 bases in between. The CDR3 extends over 13 amino acids. The CDR3 DNA is TGTGCCACCAGTGACCCCGGTGGGTACGAGCAGTACTTC. Amino acid sequence: CATSDPGGYEQYF.

V usage is TRBV6-5 and J usage is TRBJ2-1; 8 bases align to TRBD2. Germline assignment: CDR1 MNHEY and CDR2 SVGAGI. After removal of 2 bases from V and 6 bases from J, the junction contained 3 bases not matched to a gene. There are 14 residues in the CDR3. The CDR3 loop reads CASSYGTRGNEQFF. The CDR3 DNA sequence: TGTGCCAGCAGTTACGGGACTAGAGGCAATGAGCAGTTCTTC.

This clonotype was detected a few times. The CDR3 region is CASSYTQGNTEAFF. The CDR3 coding sequence is TGTGCCAGCAGTTACACGCAGGGAAACACTGAAGCTTTCTTT. The chain employs TRBV6-5 and TRBJ1-1; D may be TRBD1 (5 bases). CDR3 length equals 14 residues. Germline CDR1 and CDR2: MNHEY and SVGAGI. Trimming stripped 2 bases from V and 2 bases from J, with 9 bases between.

This chain links TRBV18 with TRBJ1-1; D gene unclear. Between the trimmed V and J ends, which lost 6 bases and 2 bases, there was a span of 13 bases. CDR1 and CDR2 from the germline V gene are KGHSH and LQKENI. The CDR3 consists of 14 residues. CDR3 coding DNA: TGTGCCAGCTCCACCGTAAGTACCAACACTGAAGCTTTCTTT. Encoded protein: CASSTVSTNTEAFF. The full variable domain, completed using reference TRBV18 and TRBJ1-1, is NAGVMQNPRHLVRRRGQEARLRCSPMKGHSHVYWYRQLPEEGLKFMVYLQKENIIDESGMPKERFSAEFPKEGPSILRIQQVVRGDSAAYFCASSTVSTNTEAFFGQGTRLTVV.

This clonotype was counted ten times or more. The chain carries TRBV3-1 and TRBJ2-3; 10 bases match TRBD1. Germline V CDR1 and CDR2: LGHDT, YNNKEL (reference sequence). The CDR3 length is 16 residues. V shed 2 bases and J 5 bases; nucleotides not matched to a gene: 7. The CDR3 spells CASSQTGTGDGDTQYF. The CDR3 DNA follows: TGTGCCAGCAGCCAAACCGGGACAGGGGACGGAGATACGCAGTATTTT.

Only a few counts were recorded for this clonotype. The gene calls are TRBV12-3 or TRBV12-4 and TRBJ1-1; possible D gene TRBD1, 5 bases. CDR3 length equals 14 residues. Trimming stripped 7 bases from V and 0 bases from J, with 12 bases between. The CDR3, as DNA: TGTGCCAGCATTAAGACAGCCATGAACACTGAAGCTTTCTTT. Translated, it gives CASIKTAMNTEAFF.

This clonotype was detected many times. This chain uses TRBV12-3 or TRBV12-4 with TRBJ1-3; weak D call: TRBD1 (6 bases). Trimming pared 7 bases from V and 2 bases from J, leaving 15 bases between. The CDR3 covers 15 residues. CDR3 amino acids: CASTAGGLTGNTIYF. The CDR3 coding sequence is TGTGCCAGCACCGCCGGGGGCCTAACTGGAAACACCATATATTTT.

The chain combines TRBV3-1 with TRBJ2-2, with TRBD2 matching over 7 bases. Germline trimming cut 11 bases from V and 3 bases from J; bases unmatched to any gene: 12. The CDR3 runs to 15 residues. Germline V lookup: CDR1 LGHDT, CDR2 YNNKEL (reference sequence). The CDR3 loop reads CASTPRAGDTGELFF. The CDR3, as DNA: TGTGCCTCCACCCCCCGGGCGGGGGACACCGGGGAGCTGTTTTTT.

The sample holds a few counts of this clonotype. The gene calls are TRBV19 and TRBJ2-1; TRBD2 agrees at 9 bases. V lost 3 bases, J lost 8 bases, and 8 bases stayed unmatched. This CDR3 has 15 residues. Germline CDR1 and CDR2: LNHDA and SQIVND (reference sequence). The CDR3 sequence: CASSISSGSMYEQFF. Here the CDR3 DNA reads TGTGCCAGTAGTATCAGTAGCGGGAGTATGTATGAGCAGTTCTTC.

J is TRBJ2-1 and V is TRBV7-9; D is unclear. The germline CDR1 and CDR2 sequences are SEHNR and FQNEAQ (reference sequence). The V and J ends lost 4 bases and 3 bases respectively, with 16 bases between them. The CDR3 extends over 16 amino acids. CDR3 in DNA: TGTGCCAGCAGCTCCCCGCGGCTATCCATCTACAATGAGCAGTTCTTC. Amino acids: CASSSPRLSIYNEQFF.

The V gene is TRBV5-1, the J gene TRBJ2-1, with 7 bases that match TRBD2. CDR1 is SGHRS and CDR2 is YFSETQ in the germline V gene. The CDR3 length is 16 residues. Trimming cost V 1 base and J 0 bases; bases outside gene matches: 4. This chain's CDR3 is CASSLTSVSSYNEQFF. CDR3 coding DNA: TGCGCCAGCAGCTTGACTAGCGTCAGCTCCTACAATGAGCAGTTCTTC.

The chain employs TRBV10-3 and TRBJ2-5, with D perhaps TRBD2 (6 bases). Germline V gene sequence: CDR1 ENHRY, CDR2 SYGVKD. Trimming stripped 3 bases from V and 3 bases from J, with 8 bases between. The CDR3 has 13 amino acids. The CDR3 bases are TGTGCCATCAGTGACGCGGGGAAAGAGACCCAGTACTTC. Residues: CAISDAGKETQYF.

There are a few counts of this clonotype. V gene TRBV20-1 combines with J gene TRBJ2-7, with 9 bases identical to TRBD1. The CDR3 runs 14 residues. V lost 6 bases to trimming and J lost 5 bases; unmatched junction nucleotides: 11. Germline V gene sequence: CDR1 DFQATT, CDR2 SNEGSKA (reference sequence). The CDR3 nucleotides are TGCAGTGCCCCCCGGGACAGGGCGTCCGACGAGCAGTACTTC. It codes for CSAPRDRASDEQYF.

In this sample, this clonotype turned up once. V usage is TRBV7-8 and J usage is TRBJ2-6, with D perhaps TRBD1 (6 bases). Trimming pared 1 base from V and 2 bases from J, leaving 9 bases between. CDR1 SGHVS and CDR2 FQNEAQ come from the germline V gene. CDR3 length equals 16 residues. Written as DNA, the CDR3 is TGTGCCAGCAGCTTAGTAAGGACAGCTGGGGCCAACGTCCTGACTTTC. This sequence encodes CASSLVRTAGANVLTF.

The J gene is TRBJ2-5, the V gene TRBV7-2, with D perhaps TRBD2 (6 bases). CDR1 and CDR2 (germline): SGHTA, FQGNSA. Trimming stripped 1 base from V and 5 bases from J, with 17 bases between. There are 16 residues in the CDR3. The CDR3 loop is CASSLDIRLVGETQYF. The CDR3 bases are TGTGCCAGCAGCTTAGACATTAGACTAGTCGGCGAGACCCAGTACTTC.

The chain employs TRBV18 and TRBJ2-3; tentative D call: TRBD1 (6 bases). Trimming shortened V by 0 bases and J by 5 bases, and 12 bases separated the two germline ends. CDR1 and CDR2 from the germline V gene are KGHSH and LQKENI. The CDR3 length is 15 residues. CDR3 nucleotides: TGTGCCAGCTCACCACCGACAGGCGGTGGAGATACGCAGTATTTT. Translating it yields CASSPPTGGGDTQYF.